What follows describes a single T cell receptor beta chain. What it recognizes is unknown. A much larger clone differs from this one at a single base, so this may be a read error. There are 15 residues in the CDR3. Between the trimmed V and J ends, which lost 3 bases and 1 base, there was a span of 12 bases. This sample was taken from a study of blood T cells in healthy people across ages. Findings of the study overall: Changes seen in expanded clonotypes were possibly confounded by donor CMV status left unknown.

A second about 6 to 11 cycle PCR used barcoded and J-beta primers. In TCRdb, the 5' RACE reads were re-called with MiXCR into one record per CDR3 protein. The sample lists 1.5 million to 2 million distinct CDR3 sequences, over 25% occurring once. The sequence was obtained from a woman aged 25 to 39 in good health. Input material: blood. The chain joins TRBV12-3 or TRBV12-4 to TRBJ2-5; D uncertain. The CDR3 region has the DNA TGTGCCAGCAGTTTCTTGGCCCAGTGCCAAGAGACCCAGTACTTC. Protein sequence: CASSFLAQCQETQYF.